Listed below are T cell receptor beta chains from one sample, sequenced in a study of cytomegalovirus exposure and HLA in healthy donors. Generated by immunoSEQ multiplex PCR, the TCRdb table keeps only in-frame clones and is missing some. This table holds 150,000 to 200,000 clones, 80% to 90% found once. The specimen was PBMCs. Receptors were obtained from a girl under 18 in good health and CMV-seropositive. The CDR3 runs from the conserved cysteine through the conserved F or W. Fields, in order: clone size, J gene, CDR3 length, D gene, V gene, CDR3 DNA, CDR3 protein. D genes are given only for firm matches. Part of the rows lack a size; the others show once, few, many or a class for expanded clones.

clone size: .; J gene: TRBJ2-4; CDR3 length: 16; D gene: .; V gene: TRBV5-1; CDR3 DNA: TGCGCCAGCAGCGCCTACGGTATTCTAGCCAAAAACATTCAGTACTTC; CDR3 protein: CASSAYGILAKNIQYF
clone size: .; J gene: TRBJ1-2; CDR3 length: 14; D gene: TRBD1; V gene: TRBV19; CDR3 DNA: TGTGCCAGTAGTGAAGAGGGGGCGGATGATGGCTACACCTTC; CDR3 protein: CASSEEGADDGYTF
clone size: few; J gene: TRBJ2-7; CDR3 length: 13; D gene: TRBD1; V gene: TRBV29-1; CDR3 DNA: TGCAGCGCCCTCATATGGACAGGTAACGAGCAGTACTTC; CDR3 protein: CSALIWTGNEQYF
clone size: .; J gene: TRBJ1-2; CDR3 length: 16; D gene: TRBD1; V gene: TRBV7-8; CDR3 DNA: TGTGCCAGCAGCACACGGGACAGGGGGCGTAACTATGGCTACACCTTC; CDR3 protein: CASSTRDRGRNYGYTF
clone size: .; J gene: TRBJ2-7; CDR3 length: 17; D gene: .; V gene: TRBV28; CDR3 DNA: TGTGCCACCCCTTCGGGTCTTCCAGGGACATGCGTCCACGAGCAGTACTTC; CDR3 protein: CATPSGLPGTCVHEQYF
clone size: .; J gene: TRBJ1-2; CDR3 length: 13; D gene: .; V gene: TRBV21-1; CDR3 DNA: TGTGCCAGCAGCTCCTCGGTGGGGAGAGGCTACACCTTC; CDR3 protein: CASSSSVGRGYTF
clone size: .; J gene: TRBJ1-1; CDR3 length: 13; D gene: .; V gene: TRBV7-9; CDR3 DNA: TGTGCCAGCAGCTCGGAACAGGGCGCTGAAGCTTTCTTT; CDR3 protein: CASSSEQGAEAFF
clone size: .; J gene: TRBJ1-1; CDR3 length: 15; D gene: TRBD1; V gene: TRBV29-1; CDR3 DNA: TGCAGCGTTGTGGGGGACAGTTCCACGAACACTGAAGCTTTCTTT; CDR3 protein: CSVVGDSSTNTEAFF
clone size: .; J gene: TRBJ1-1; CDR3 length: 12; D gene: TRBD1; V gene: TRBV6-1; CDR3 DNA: TGTGCCAGCACCCTATACAGGGGTGAAGCTTTCTTT; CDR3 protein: CASTLYRGEAFF
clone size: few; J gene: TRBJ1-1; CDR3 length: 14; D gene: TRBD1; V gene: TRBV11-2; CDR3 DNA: TGTGCCAGCAGCGCACTTACAGGGGTAACTGAAGCTTTCTTT; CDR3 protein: CASSALTGVTEAFF
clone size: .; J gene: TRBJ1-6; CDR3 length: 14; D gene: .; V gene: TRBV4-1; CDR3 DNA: TGCGCCAGCAGCCATATAGCCAGTAATTCACCCCTCCACTTT; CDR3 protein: CASSHIASNSPLHF
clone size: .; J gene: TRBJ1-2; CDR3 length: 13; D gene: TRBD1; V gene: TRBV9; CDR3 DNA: TGTGCCAGCAGCGCGGGACAGCCCTATGGCTACACCTTC; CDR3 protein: CASSAGQPYGYTF
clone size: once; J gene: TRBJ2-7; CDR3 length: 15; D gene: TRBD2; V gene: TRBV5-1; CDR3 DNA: TGCGCCAGCAGCAGATGGACTAGCGGGGATGGCGAGCAGTACTTC; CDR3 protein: CASSRWTSGDGEQYF
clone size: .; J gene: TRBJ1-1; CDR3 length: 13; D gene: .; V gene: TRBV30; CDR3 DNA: TGTGCCTGGAGTGTTGGGGGAGGCACTGAAGCTTTCTTT; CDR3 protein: CAWSVGGGTEAFF
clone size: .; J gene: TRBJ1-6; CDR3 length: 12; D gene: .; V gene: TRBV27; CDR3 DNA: TGTGCCAGCAGGAGGGGGACTTCACCCCTCCACTTT; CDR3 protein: CASRRGTSPLHF
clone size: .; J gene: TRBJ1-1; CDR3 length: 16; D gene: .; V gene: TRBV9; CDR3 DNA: TGTGCCAGCAGCGGGTTCCATGACAGGAGTAGAACTGAAGCTTTCTTT; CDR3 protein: CASSGFHDRSRTEAFF
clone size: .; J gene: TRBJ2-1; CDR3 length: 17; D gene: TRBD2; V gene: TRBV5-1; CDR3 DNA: TGCGCCAGCAGCTTGAGGACTAGCGGGGGGCCCTACAATGAGCAGTTCTTC; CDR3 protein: CASSLRTSGGPYNEQFF
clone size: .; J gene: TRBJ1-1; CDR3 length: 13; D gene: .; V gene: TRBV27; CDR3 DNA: TGTGCCAGCAGTTTATCGAGCCAGGTTGAAGCTTTCTTT; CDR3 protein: CASSLSSQVEAFF
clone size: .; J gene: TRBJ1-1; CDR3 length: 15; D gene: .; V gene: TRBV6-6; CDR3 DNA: TGTGCCAGCAGCCTATCAGGGGCGGATGTCACTGAAGCTTTCTTT; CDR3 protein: CASSLSGADVTEAFF
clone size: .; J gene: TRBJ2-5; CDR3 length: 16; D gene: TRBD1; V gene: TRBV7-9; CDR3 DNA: TGTGCCAGCAGCTCTAAAGAGGGGGCGGGCGTAGAGACCCAGTACTTC; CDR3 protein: CASSSKEGAGVETQYF
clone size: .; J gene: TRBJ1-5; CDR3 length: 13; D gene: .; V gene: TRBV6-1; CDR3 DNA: TGTGCCAGCAGTGAGGGCAGTAAACAGCCCCAGCATTTT; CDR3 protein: CASSEGSKQPQHF
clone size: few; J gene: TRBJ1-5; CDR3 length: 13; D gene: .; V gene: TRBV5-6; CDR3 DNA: TGTGCCAGCAGCCCGGGAGTCAATCAGCCCCAGCATTTT; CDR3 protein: CASSPGVNQPQHF
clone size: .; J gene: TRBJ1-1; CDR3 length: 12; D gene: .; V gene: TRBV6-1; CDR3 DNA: TGTGCCAGCATATTCCTGAACACTGAAGCTTTCTTT; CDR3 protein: CASIFLNTEAFF
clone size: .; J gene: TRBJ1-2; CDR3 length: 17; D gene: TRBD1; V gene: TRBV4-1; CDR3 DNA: TGCGCCAGCAGCCTTCGACAGGGGCCTCTTGAAAACTATGGCTACACCTTC; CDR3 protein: CASSLRQGPLENYGYTF
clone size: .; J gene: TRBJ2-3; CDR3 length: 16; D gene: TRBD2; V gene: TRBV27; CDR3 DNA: TGTGCCAGCAGCCGCAGACTAGCGGGGGGGACAGATACGCAGTATTTT; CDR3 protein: CASSRRLAGGTDTQYF
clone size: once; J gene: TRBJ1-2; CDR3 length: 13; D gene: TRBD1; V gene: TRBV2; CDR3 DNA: TGTGCCAGTATCGGACAGGGATTGGGGGGCTACACCTTC; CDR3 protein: CASIGQGLGGYTF
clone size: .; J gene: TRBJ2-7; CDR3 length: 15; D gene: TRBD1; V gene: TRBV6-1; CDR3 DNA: TGTGCCAGCAGTCCCGGACAGGGTACGACGGCGGAGCAGTACTTC; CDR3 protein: CASSPGQGTTAEQYF
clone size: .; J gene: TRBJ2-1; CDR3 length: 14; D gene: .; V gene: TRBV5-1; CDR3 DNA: TGCGCCAGCAAAGCTTGGGGCACTAACAATGAGCAGTTCTTC; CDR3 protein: CASKAWGTNNEQFF
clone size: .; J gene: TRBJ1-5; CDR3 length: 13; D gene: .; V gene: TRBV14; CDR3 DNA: TGTGCCAGCAGCCGCCGTCCGGGTCAGCCCCAGCATTTT; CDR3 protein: CASSRRPGQPQHF
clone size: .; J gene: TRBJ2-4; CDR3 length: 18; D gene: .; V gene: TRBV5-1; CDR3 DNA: TGCGCCAGCAGCCCCGGGAAGGAGCTAACTGTAGCCAAAAACATTCAGTACTTC; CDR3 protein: CASSPGKELTVAKNIQYF
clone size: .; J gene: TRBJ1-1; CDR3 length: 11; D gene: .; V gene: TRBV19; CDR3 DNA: TGTGCCAGTCTAGTTGGATCTGAAGCTTTCTTT; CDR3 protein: CASLVGSEAFF
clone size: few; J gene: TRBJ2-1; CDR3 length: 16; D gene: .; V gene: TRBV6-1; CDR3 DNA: TGTGCCAGCAGTGAAGGTGGCTCTGGACGGGGGAATGAGCAGTTCTTC; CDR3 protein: CASSEGGSGRGNEQFF
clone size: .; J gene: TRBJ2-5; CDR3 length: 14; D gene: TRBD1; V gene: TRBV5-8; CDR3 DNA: TGTGCCAGCAGCACCCTAACAGGGGAGGAGACCCAGTACTTC; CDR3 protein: CASSTLTGEETQYF
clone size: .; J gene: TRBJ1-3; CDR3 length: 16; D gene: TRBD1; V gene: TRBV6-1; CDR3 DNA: TGTGCCAGCAGTGAAGGGTACAGGGGTTACGGAAACACCATATATTTT; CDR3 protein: CASSEGYRGYGNTIYF
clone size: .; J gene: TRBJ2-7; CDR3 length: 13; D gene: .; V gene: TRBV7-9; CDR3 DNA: TGTGCCAGCAGCCCCGGAGGGATTTACGAGCAGTACTTC; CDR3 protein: CASSPGGIYEQYF
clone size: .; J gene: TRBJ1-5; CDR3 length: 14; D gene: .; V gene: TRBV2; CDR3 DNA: TGTGCCAGCAGTGAATCCCATAGCAATCAGCCCCAGCATTTT; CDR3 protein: CASSESHSNQPQHF
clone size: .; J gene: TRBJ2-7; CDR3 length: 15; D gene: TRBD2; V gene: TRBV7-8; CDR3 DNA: TGTGCCAGCAGCTTACGGGAGGGTGGGGGTTACGAGCAGTACTTC; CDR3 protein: CASSLREGGGYEQYF